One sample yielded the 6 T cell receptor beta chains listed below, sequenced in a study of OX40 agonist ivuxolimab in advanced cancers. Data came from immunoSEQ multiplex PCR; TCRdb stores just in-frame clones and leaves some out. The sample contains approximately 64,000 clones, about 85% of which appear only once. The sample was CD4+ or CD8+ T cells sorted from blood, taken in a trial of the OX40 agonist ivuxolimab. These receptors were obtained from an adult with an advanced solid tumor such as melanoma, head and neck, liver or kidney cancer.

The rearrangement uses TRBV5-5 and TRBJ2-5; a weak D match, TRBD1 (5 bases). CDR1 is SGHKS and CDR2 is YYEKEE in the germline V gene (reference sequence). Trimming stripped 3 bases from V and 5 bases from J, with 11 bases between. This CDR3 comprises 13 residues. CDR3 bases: TGTGCCAGCAGCTCGTTGACAGTCGAGACCCAGTACTTC. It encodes CASSSLTVETQYF. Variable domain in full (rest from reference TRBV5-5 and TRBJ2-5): DAGVTQSPTHLIKTRGQQVTLRCSPISGHKSVSWYQQVLGQGPQFIFQYYEKEERGRGNFPDRFSARQFPNYSSELNVNALLLGDSALYLCASSSLTVETQYFGPGTRLLVL.

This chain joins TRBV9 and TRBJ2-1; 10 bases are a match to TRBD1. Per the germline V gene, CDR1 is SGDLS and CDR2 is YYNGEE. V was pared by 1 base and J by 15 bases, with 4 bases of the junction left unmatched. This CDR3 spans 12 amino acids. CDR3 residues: CASSVTTGGLFF. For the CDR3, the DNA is TGTGCCAGCAGCGTAACGACAGGGGGCCTGTTCTTC.

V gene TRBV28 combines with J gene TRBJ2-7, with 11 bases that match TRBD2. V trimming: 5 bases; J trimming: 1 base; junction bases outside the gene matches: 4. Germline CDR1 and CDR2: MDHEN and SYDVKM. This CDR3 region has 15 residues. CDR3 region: CASSRLAGTSYEQYF. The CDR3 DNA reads TGTGCCAGCAGTCGACTAGCGGGAACATCCTACGAGCAGTACTTC. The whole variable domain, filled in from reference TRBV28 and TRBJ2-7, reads DVKVTQSSRYLVKRTGEKVFLECVQDMDHENMFWYRQDPGLGLRLIYFSYDVKMKEKGDIPEGYSVSREKKERFSLILESASTNQTSMYLCASSRLAGTSYEQYFGPGTRLTVT.

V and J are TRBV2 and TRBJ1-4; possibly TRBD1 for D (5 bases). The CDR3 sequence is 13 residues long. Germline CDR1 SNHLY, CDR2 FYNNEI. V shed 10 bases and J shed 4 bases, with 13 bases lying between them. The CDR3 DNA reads TGTGCCAACAAGAGGGACTATAATGAAAAACTGTTTTTT. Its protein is CANKRDYNEKLFF.

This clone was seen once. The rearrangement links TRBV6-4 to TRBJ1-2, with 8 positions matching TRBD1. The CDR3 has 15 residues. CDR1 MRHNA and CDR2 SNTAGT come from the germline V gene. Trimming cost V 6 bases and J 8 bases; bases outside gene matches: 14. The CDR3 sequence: CASRRDSDRVSGYTF. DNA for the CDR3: TGTGCCAGCAGGAGAGATTCGGACAGGGTGAGCGGCTACACCTTC.

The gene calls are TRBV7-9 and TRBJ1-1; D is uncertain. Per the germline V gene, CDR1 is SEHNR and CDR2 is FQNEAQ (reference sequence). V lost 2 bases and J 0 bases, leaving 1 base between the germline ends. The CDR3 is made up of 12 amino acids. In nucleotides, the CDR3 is TGTGCCAGCAGCTTAATGAACACTGAAGCTTTCTTT. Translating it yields CASSLMNTEAFF.